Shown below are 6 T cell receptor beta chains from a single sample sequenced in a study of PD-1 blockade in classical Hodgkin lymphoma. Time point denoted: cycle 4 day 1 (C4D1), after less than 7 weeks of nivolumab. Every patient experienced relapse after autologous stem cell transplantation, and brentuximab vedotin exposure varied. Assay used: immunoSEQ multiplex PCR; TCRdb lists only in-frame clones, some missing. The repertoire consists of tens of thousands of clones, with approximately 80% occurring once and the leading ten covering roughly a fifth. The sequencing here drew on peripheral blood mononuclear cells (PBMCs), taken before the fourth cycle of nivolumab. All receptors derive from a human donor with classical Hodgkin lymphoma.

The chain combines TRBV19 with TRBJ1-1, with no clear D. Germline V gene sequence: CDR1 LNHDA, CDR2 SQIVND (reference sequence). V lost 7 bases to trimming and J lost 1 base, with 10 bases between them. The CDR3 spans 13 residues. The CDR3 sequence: CASTPQENTEAFF. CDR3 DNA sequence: TGTGCCAGTACCCCCCAGGAGAACACTGAAGCTTTCTTT.

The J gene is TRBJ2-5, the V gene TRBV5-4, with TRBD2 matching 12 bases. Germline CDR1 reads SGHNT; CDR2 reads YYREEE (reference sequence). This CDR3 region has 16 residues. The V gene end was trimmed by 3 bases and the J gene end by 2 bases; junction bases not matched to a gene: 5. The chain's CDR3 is CASSSFGLAGQETQYF. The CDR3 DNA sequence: TGTGCCAGCAGCTCTTTCGGACTAGCGGGGCAAGAGACCCAGTACTTC.

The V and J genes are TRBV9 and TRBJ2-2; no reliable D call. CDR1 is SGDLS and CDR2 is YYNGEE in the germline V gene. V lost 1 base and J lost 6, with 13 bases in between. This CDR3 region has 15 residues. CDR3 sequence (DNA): TGTGCCAGCAGCGTAACCCCCGACCCCCCCGGGGAGCTGTTTTTT. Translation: CASSVTPDPPGELFF.

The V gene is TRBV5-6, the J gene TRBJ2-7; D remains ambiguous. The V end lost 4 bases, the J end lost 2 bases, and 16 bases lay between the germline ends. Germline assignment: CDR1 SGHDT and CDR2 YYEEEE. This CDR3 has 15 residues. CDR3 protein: CASSVGATVAYEQYF. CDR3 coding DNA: TGTGCCAGCAGCGTCGGAGCGACGGTGGCCTACGAGCAGTACTTC.

CDR3 bases: TGTGCCAGCAGTTTATCGGGACAGGCCTACGAGCAGTACTTC. Amino acid sequence: CASSLSGQAYEQYF. This chain connects TRBV27 to TRBJ2-7; 8 bases agree with TRBD1. V dropped 0 bases and J dropped 2; count of bases not matched to a gene: 0. The CDR3 runs 14 residues. The V gene's germline CDR1 is MNHEY and CDR2 SMNVEV (reference sequence).

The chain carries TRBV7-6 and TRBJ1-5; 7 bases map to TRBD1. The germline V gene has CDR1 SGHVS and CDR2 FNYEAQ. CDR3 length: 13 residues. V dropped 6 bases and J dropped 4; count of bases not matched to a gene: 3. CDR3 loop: CASSSGQNQPQHF. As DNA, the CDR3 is TGTGCCAGCAGTTCGGGACAGAATCAGCCCCAGCATTTT.